Shown below are 18 T cell receptor beta chains from a single sample sequenced in a study of blood T cells in healthy people across ages. Combining a sample-barcoded 5' primer with a J-beta primer mix, a second PCR ran for roughly 6 to 11 cycles. TCRdb re-called the 5' RACE reads through MiXCR, storing one row per CDR3 protein. The sample has under 800,000 distinct CDR3 sequences, around 46% seen once. The sample taken for sequencing was blood. Receptors originate from a woman aged 60 to 75 in good health.

This chain links TRBV7-9 with TRBJ2-3; 7 bases line up with TRBD2. The germline CDR1 and CDR2 sequences are SEHNR and FQNEAQ (reference sequence). The J segment lost 0 bases and the V segment lost 1 base, leaving 7 bases of the junction unmatched. The CDR3 totals 17 residues. This chain's CDR3 is CASSLVRGVESTDTQYF. The DNA for the CDR3 is TGTGCCAGCAGCTTAGTTCGGGGGGTCGAGAGCACAGATACGCAGTATTTT.

This clonotype has only a few counts. The J gene is TRBJ2-5, the V gene TRBV6-1; tentatively, D is TRBD2 (6 bases). V was pared by 1 base and J by 5 bases, with 11 bases between. CDR3 length equals 14 residues. The germline V gene encodes CDR1 MNHNS and CDR2 SASEGT. The CDR3 coding sequence is TGTGCCAGCAGTGAAGAAGGAGGGGTCGAGACCCAGTACTTC. Its translation is CASSEEGGVETQYF.

This sequence joins TRBV25-1 and TRBJ1-3; D is uncertain. The CDR3 is 13 residues long. Germline CDR1 reads MGHDK; CDR2 reads SYGVNS. The ends were cut back, 11 bases at V and 0 bases at J, with 11 bases in the middle. The chain's CDR3 is CASAPGSGNTIYF. The CDR3 DNA is TGTGCCTCAGCACCCGGCTCTGGAAACACCATATATTTT.

V gene TRBV6-6 combines with J gene TRBJ2-1; D assignment may be TRBD1 or TRBD2 (5 bases each). Deletions cut 6 bases from V and 6 bases from J, with 15 bases between. The CDR3 runs 14 residues. CDR1 MNHNY and CDR2 SVGAGI come from the germline V gene (reference sequence). The CDR3 bases are TGTGCCAGCAGGCCCCTCGGGACCGGCAATGAGCAGTTCTTC. This sequence encodes CASRPLGTGNEQFF.

The chain recombines TRBV20-1 with TRBJ2-4, with TRBD2 as a possible D gene (5 bases). Near its end, the DNA agrees better with TRBJ2-7, so the J call may be wrong. The CDR3 extends over 12 amino acids. In germline, CDR1 is DFQATT, CDR2 SNEGSKA (reference sequence). The CDR3: CSVGPRGYEQYF. The CDR3 DNA is TGCAGTGTAGGTCCACGGGGCTACGAGCAGTACTTC.

There are a few counts of this clonotype. The chain employs TRBV28 and TRBJ2-3; D is ambiguous. Germline CDR1 MDHEN, CDR2 SYDVKM. CDR3 length equals 13 residues. V was clipped by 6 bases and J by 0 bases, with 7 bases between them. CDR3 nucleotides: TGTGCCAGCAGAGAACCAAGCACAGATACGCAGTATTTT. Translated, it gives CASREPSTDTQYF.

This clonotype was counted at least ten times. The rearrangement joins TRBV29-1 to TRBJ2-7; tentative D call: TRBD1 (6 bases). Germline V lookup: CDR1 SQVTM, CDR2 ANQGSEA. This CDR3 is 17 amino acids long. Trimming removed 6 bases from V and 0 bases from J, with 24 bases in between. CDR3 coding DNA: TGCAGCGTGTGGGTTGGACAGTCCACAGCTACCTCCTACGAGCAGTACTTC. Translation gives CSVWVGQSTATSYEQYF.

This clonotype occurred once. V gene TRBV5-1 combines with J gene TRBJ1-1, with TRBD1 as a possible D gene (5 bases). V shed 4 bases and J shed 2 bases, with 12 bases lying between them. Germline loops: CDR1 SGHRS, CDR2 YFSETQ. CDR3 length: 14 amino acids. In DNA, the CDR3 is TGCGCCAGCAGCCTCGCGACAGACAACACTGAAGCTTTCTTT. It yields the protein CASSLATDNTEAFF.

This clonotype came up many times. The chain links TRBV12-3 or TRBV12-4 to TRBJ2-7, with 7 bases lining up with TRBD1. The V gene end was trimmed by 4 bases and the J gene end by 1 base; junction bases not matched to a gene: 4. The CDR3 has 14 amino acids. CDR3 DNA sequence: TGTGCCAGCAGTTACCGGGACAGTTCCTACGAGCAGTACTTC. Protein product: CASSYRDSSYEQYF.

Note on this clonotype: Its ends do not fully match the called genes, so a read error is possible. The gene calls are TRBV27 and TRBJ2-7, with 9 bases identical to TRBD1. Germline CDR1 and CDR2: MNHEY and SMNVEV (reference sequence). CDR3 length: 14 amino acids. Here the CDR3 reads CASSFGTGRIEQYF. CDR3 DNA: TGTGCTAGCAGTTTCGGGACAGGGCGTATCGAGCAGTACTTC.

There are a few counts of this clonotype. The chain couples TRBV2 to TRBJ2-7; 7 bases line up with TRBD2. After removal of 6 bases from V and 4 bases from J, the junction contained 6 bases not matched to a gene. The CDR3 runs to 13 residues. Germline assignment: CDR1 SNHLY and CDR2 FYNNEI. The CDR3 DNA follows: TGTGCCAGCAGACCCGGGACTAAGTACGAGCAGTACTTC. Translating gives CASRPGTKYEQYF.

V usage is TRBV5-6 and J usage is TRBJ2-3; TRBD2 is a possible D gene (6 bases). Germline lookup yields CDR1 SGHDT and CDR2 YYEEEE. The CDR3 loop spans 14 amino acids. Trimming cost V 1 base and J 8 bases, with 14 bases left between them. This CDR3 is CASSLSTSSATQYF. In DNA, the CDR3 is TGTGCCAGCAGCTTGTCAACGTCTAGCGCTACGCAGTATTTT. The variable domain in full, with the rest retrieved from reference TRBV5-6 and TRBJ2-3, is DAGVTQSPTHLIKTRGQQVTLRCSPKSGHDTVSWYQQALGQGPQFIFQYYEEEERQRGNFPDRFSGHQFPNYSSELNVNALLLGDSALYLCASSLSTSSATQYFGPGTRLTVL.

Comments on this clonotype: This may come from a read error, since a much larger clone is one base off. This chain joins TRBV24-1 and TRBJ2-1, with D perhaps TRBD2 (5 bases). There are 17 residues in the CDR3. Germline V gene data show CDR1 as KGHDR and CDR2 as SFDVKD. This CDR3 reads CATSDPLVGSSYDEQFF. For the CDR3, the DNA is TGTGCCACCAGTGATCCCCTGGTGGGGAGCTCCTACGATGAGCAGTTCTTC.

This chain links TRBV6-4 with TRBJ2-1, with D possibly TRBD2 on 5 matching bases. This CDR3 is built from 13 residues. V gave up 0 bases and J gave up 5 bases, with 5 bases separating them. CDR1 and CDR2 (germline): MRHNA, SNTAGT. The CDR3 sequence: CASSDSSDNEQFF. As DNA, the CDR3 is TGTGCCAGCAGTGACTCTAGCGACAATGAGCAGTTCTTC.

The chain is built from TRBV2 and TRBJ1-2; tentatively, D is TRBD1 (5 bases). CDR1 SNHLY and CDR2 FYNNEI come from the germline V gene. The CDR3 contains 13 residues. V was pared by 2 bases and J by 6 bases, with 10 bases between. The CDR3 region is CASSEQGGNGYTF. DNA for the CDR3: TGTGCCAGCAGTGAACAGGGAGGGAATGGCTACACCTTC.

V is TRBV7-9 and J is TRBJ2-7, with 7 positions matching TRBD2. This CDR3 comprises 15 residues. The germline V gene encodes CDR1 SEHNR and CDR2 FQNEAQ (reference sequence). The J segment lost 0 bases and the V segment lost 4 bases, leaving 6 bases of the junction unmatched. The CDR3 here is CASSYFGTNSYEQYF. The CDR3 bases are TGTGCCAGCAGCTACTTCGGGACTAACTCCTACGAGCAGTACTTC.

Only a few counts were recorded for this clonotype. V gene TRBV7-8 combines with J gene TRBJ2-4, with TRBD2 matching 9 bases. This CDR3 comprises 14 residues. From germline, CDR1 is SGHVS and CDR2 FQNEAQ. V lost 5 bases and J lost 15; bases outside the gene matches: 14. This CDR3 reads CASSTSSGIRDLYF. The CDR3 nucleotides are TGTGCCAGCAGCACCTCTAGCGGGATCCGGGACCTGTACTTC.

This clonotype was seen once. V and J are TRBV6-5 and TRBJ2-7; D not certain. The V gene lost 8 bases and the J gene lost 2 bases, with 7 bases spanning the gap. The germline V gene encodes CDR1 MNHEY and CDR2 SVGAGI. CDR3 length: 11 amino acids. The CDR3 protein is CASGITYEQYF. The DNA of the CDR3 is TGTGCCAGCGGAATAACCTACGAGCAGTACTTC.